These T cell receptor beta chains were read from a single sample in a study of shared clonotypes between healthy human individuals. Produced via immunoSEQ multiplex PCR; TCRdb's table is partial and in-frame only. The sample records 640,000 or so clones, roughly 70% being singletons. The sequenced material came from memory CD4+ T cells sorted from blood. These receptors were collected from a woman in her twenties or thirties in good health. Each CDR3 is given with its conserved first and last residue. D genes are given only for firm matches. Part of the rows lack a size; the others show once, few, many or a class for expanded clones.

>TRBV30|many|TRBJ1-1|TRBD1
TGTGCCTGGACTGGACAGGCGAACACTGAAGCTTTCTTT
CAWTGQANTEAFF
>TRBV6-1|NA|TRBJ1-3|NA
TGTGCCAGCAGTGAAGCGCGAACCTCTGGAAACACCATATATTTT
CASSEARTSGNTIYF
>TRBV7-3|few|TRBJ1-1|NA
TGTGCCAGCAGCTCCCAAAGGGACACTGAAGCTTTCTTT
CASSSQRDTEAFF
>TRBV5-8|NA|TRBJ2-2|NA
TGTGCCAGCAGCTTGAACGGGAACACCGGGGAGCTGTTTTTT
CASSLNGNTGELFF
>TRBV6-5|NA|TRBJ1-2|NA
TGTGCCAGCAAGGGGGGCGTGGATAACTATGGCTACACCTTC
CASKGGVDNYGYTF
>TRBV23-1|NA|TRBJ2-1|NA
TGCGCCAGCAGCCACCTTATCGGGAGCTCCTACAATGAGCAGTTCTTC
CASSHLIGSSYNEQFF
>TRBV4-1|NA|TRBJ2-1|NA
TGCGCCAGCAGCCAAGATGAGGGGGTTGAGTACAATGAGCAGTTCTTC
CASSQDEGVEYNEQFF
>TRBV5-4|NA|TRBJ2-3|NA
TGTGCCAGCAGCTTGCCTAGCGTAGGGACCACAGATACGCAGTATTTT
CASSLPSVGTTDTQYF
>TRBV5-8|NA|TRBJ2-3|TRBD1
TGTGCCAGCAGCTTGGTGCCGGGACAGGGGACAGATACGCAGTATTTT
CASSLVPGQGTDTQYF
>TRBV11-2|NA|TRBJ2-1|TRBD2
TGTGCCAGCACCGTCCGGGCGGGAGCCTCGTACAATGAGCAGTTCTTC
CASTVRAGASYNEQFF
>TRBV10-1|once|TRBJ2-5|TRBD1
TGCGCCAGAGGAACCGATCAGGGGGCGCCTGAGACCCAGTACTTC
CARGTDQGAPETQYF
>TRBV5-4|NA|TRBJ2-3|TRBD2
TGTGCCAGCAGCGTCGCTGGCGGGAGAGGGATAGATACGCAGTATTTT
CASSVAGGRGIDTQYF
>TRBV9|NA|TRBJ2-5|NA
TGTGCCAGCAGCAGAAGTCCAGGGAAACAAGAGACCCAGTACTTC
CASSRSPGKQETQYF
>TRBV5-1|NA|TRBJ2-3|NA
TGCGCCAGCAGCACCGCGCAGGGGCCCAACACAGATACGCAGTATTTT
CASSTAQGPNTDTQYF
>TRBV5-5|NA|TRBJ2-2|NA
TGTGCCAGCAGCTTTGAAAGCGGAACCTACACCGGGGAGCTGTTTTTT
CASSFESGTYTGELFF